The clone carrying this T cell receptor (beta chain) showed up just a few times. Antigen unknown. The data were taken from a study of T-cell reconstitution after alpha-beta-depleted transplantation in children. The ends lost 0 bases at V and 7 bases at J; junction bases unmatched: 6. The CDR3 contains 15 residues. In germline, CDR1 is MGHRA, CDR2 YSYEKL. Unique molecular identifiers were used to barcode this TCRbeta library. TCRdb itself ran the PCR reads through MiXCR, one entry per CDR3 protein. This table has around 700,000 distinct CDR3 sequences, around 12% appearing once. Overall study results and limits: T-cell counts and diversity at one year post-transplant came mainly from newly produced T cells. Day-60 TCRbeta diversity that was high in some patients was derived from surviving recipient T cells and thymic progenitors. Expanded graft clones numbering several hundred reportedly gave rise to alpha-beta T cells about two months after transplant.

The sequence was collected from a girl aged 2-10 years with congenital amegakaryocytic thrombocytopenia, due to receive a stem cell transplant. The rearrangement joins TRBV4-1 to TRBJ2-4, with 7 bases aligning to TRBD1. The sample was PBMCs, taken before TCRalphabeta/CD19-depleted stem cell transplant. This chain's CDR3 is CASSQELPGQNIQYF. The CDR3 coding sequence is TGCGCCAGCAGCCAAGAACTCCCGGGACAGAACATTCAGTACTTC.